This T cell receptor (beta chain) was documented in a study of Ad26.COV2.S vaccination and SARS-CoV-2 variants. Study-level background: Donor got 5x10^10 or 1x10^11 viral particles of Ad26.COV2.S.

Germline-derived CDR1 and CDR2 are LNHDA and SQIVND (reference sequence). This CDR3 has 15 amino acids. V lost 4 bases and J lost 5; bases outside the gene matches: 10. Assay used: immunoSEQ multiplex PCR; TCRdb lists only in-frame clones, some missing. The sample lists about 350,000 clones; approximately 84% were seen once. Stated treatment: over 15 received Ad26.COV2.S at low or high dose, single or two shots; five or six received placebo; per-sample allocation not given. Sampling was performed 63 days after the first vaccine or placebo injection. It was an adult aged 18-55 years in Boston who was the donor.

The chain has TRBV19 and TRBJ2-7; 8 nucleotides agree with TRBD1. The sequencing here drew on peripheral blood, taken in a trial of Ad26.COV2.S vaccine versus placebo. The origin of this receptor is a person between 18 and 59 years old who received the Ad26.COV2.S COVID-19 vaccine or a placebo. The DNA for the CDR3 is TGTGCCAGTAGTACACCGGGACAGGCAGTCCACGAGCAGTACTTC. Translated, it gives CASSTPGQAVHEQYF.